This T cell receptor (beta chain) was profiled in a study of blood T cell repertoires in COVID-19. In the source study's methods: Estimated nucleated cell counts came from reference gene primer amplification. The protocol was immunoSEQ multiplex PCR, while the TCRdb copy is restricted to in-frame clones and leaves out a portion. V and J calls and clone size are given by that table; D and trimming were obtained from the DNA. The sample contains 200,000 to 300,000 clones, around 86% of which appear only once. This clone has just a few counts. V lost 5 bases to trimming and J lost 5 bases, with 13 bases between them. In germline, CDR1 is SGHTA, CDR2 FQGNSA. CDR3 size: 14 residues.

The chain has TRBV7-2 and TRBJ1-5; D is perhaps TRBD1 (5 bases). The sequence came from an elderly man with acute or convalescent COVID-19. Sample: peripheral blood. CDR3 amino acids: CASSLAGVHQPQHF. CDR3 nucleotides: TGTGCCAGCAGCCTCGCGGGGGTGCATCAGCCCCAGCATTTT.